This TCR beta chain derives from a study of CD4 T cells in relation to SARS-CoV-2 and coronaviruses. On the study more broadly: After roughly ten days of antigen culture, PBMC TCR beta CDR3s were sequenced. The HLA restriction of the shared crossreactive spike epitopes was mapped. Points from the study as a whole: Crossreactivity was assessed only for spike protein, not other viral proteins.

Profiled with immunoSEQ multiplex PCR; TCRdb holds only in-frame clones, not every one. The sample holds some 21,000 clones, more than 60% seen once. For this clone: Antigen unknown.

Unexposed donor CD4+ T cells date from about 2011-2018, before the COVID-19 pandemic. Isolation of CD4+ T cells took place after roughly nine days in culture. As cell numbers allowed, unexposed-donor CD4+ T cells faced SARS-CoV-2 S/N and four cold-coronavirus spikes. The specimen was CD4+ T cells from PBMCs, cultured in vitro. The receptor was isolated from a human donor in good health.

This chain's CDR3 is CASSQGAGGPYNEQFF. DNA for the CDR3: TGTGCCAGCAGCCAAGGAGCGGGAGGGCCCTACAATGAGCAGTTCTTC. The V call is TRBV4-2, the J call TRBJ2-1; the match to TRBD2 covers 10 bases. V trimming: 1 base; J trimming: 2 bases; junction bases outside the gene matches: 2. CDR3 length equals 16 residues. Germline lookup yields CDR1 LGHNA and CDR2 YNFKEQ.